One sample yielded the 4 T cell receptor beta chains listed below, sequenced in a study of blood T cell repertoires in COVID-19. The method was immunoSEQ multiplex PCR; TCRdb's version includes in-frame clones alone and lacks a portion of them. The sample consists of under 250,000 clones, 65% to 85% of them appearing once. Specimen: peripheral blood. The source is a human donor in a cohort sampled during active COVID-19.

This chain uses TRBV5-1 with TRBJ1-2; possibly TRBD1 for D (6 bases). This CDR3 spans 15 amino acids. Germline V CDR1 and CDR2: SGHRS, YFSETQ. Deletions cut 0 bases from V and 2 bases from J, with 11 bases between. CDR3 residues: CASSLAGTPNYGYTF. The CDR3 nucleotides read TGCGCCAGCAGCTTGGCCGGGACACCAAACTATGGCTACACCTTC.

This clone was detected once. The genes are TRBV10-3 and TRBJ2-1; 7 positions agree with TRBD1. The CDR3 is 16 residues long. Per germline, CDR1 ENHRY and CDR2 SYGVKD. V trimming: 1 base; J trimming: 1 base; junction bases outside the gene matches: 4. CDR3 sequence: CAISELGQKSYNEQFF. In nucleotides, the CDR3 is TGTGCCATCAGTGAGTTGGGACAGAAATCCTACAATGAGCAGTTCTTC.

The chain combines TRBV3-1 (or the pseudogene TRBV3-2) with TRBJ2-1; no firm D call. Trimming pared 1 base from V and 9 bases from J, leaving 13 bases between. The CDR3 runs to 14 residues. Per the germline V gene, CDR1 is LGHDT and CDR2 is YNNKEL (reference sequence). The DNA of the CDR3 is TGTGCCAGCAGCCAAGTTCAGGAAAGAAGTGAGCAGTTCTTC. Its protein product is CASSQVQERSEQFF.

The CDR3 loop reads CASSREQGYGQPQHF. CDR3 DNA: TGCGCCAGCAGCCGAGAACAGGGGTACGGTCAGCCCCAGCATTTT. The chain links TRBV4-1 to TRBJ1-5, with 7 positions matching TRBD1. CDR3 size: 15 residues. The V and J ends lost 4 bases and 6 bases, in that order; junction bases with no gene match: 9. CDR1 is MGHRA and CDR2 is YSYEKL in the germline V gene.